What follows are 2 T cell receptor beta chains derived from one specimen sequenced in a study of MAIT cells during Salmonella Paratyphi A infection. The study's findings and limits: MAIT TRBV usage was oligoclonal, favouring TRBV20 and TRBV6.

Documented time point: mid-infection, around enteric fever diagnosis. Flow cytometry identified and sorted MAIT cells as Valpha7.2+ CD161+ T cells. Their recognized antigens are unknown. Each CDR3 protein gets one entry after TCRdb re-called the 5' RACE reads with MiXCR. The sample has over 750 distinct CDR3 sequences, under 25% seen once. The source was MAIT cells from blood, collected at the middle sampling point of the challenge study. These TCRs come from a person between 18 and 70 years old who was deliberately infected with Salmonella Paratyphi A in a paratyphoid fever challenge study.

V usage is TRBV20-1 and J usage is TRBJ2-3; 10 bases line up with TRBD2. With V trimmed by 2 bases and J by 2 bases, 4 bases remained unmatched. Germline V gives CDR1 DFQATT, CDR2 SNEGSKA (reference sequence). The CDR3 extends over 15 amino acids. This CDR3 is CSARLAGVSTDTQYF. Here the CDR3 DNA reads TGCAGTGCTAGACTAGCGGGAGTCTCCACAGATACGCAGTATTTT.

This clonotype appeared a few times. The J gene is TRBJ2-3, the V gene TRBV20-1, with TRBD2 identical over 11 bases. The germline V gene encodes CDR1 DFQATT and CDR2 SNEGSKA (reference sequence). This CDR3 contains 16 residues. V gave up 0 bases and J gave up 2 bases; unmatched junction bases: 4. This chain's CDR3 is CSARDLLAGVTDTQYF. CDR3 DNA sequence: TGCAGTGCTAGAGATCTACTAGCGGGGGTCACAGATACGCAGTATTTT.